These 24 T cell receptor beta chains share one sample of origin, sequenced in a study of CD8 T cells in ankylosing spondylitis (dated by TCRdb to the late 2010s). Paper-wide results and their limitations: Blood from ankylosing spondylitis patients appeared to be characterized by a TCR beta motif composed of about 8 highly homologous amino acid variants.

The library was produced with 5' RACE. Sequencer: Illumina HiSeq 2500. TCRdb trimmed public reads at Q25 via fastp, called clones via MiXCR and kept in-frame beta chains. Every CDR3 protein is listed once, alongside the most common genes and DNA of its rows. The sample data list around 450,000 distinct CDR3 sequences, and about 25% of these were observed just once. Clones ranked in the top ten supply approximately 1% of the sample. These receptors lack a known antigen. Specimen: blood, either unsorted or a sorted T cell fraction (not recorded which). The receptors were sampled from a male donor with ankylosing spondylitis.

This clonotype was detected only a few times. Here the CDR3 reads CSARDLKGGTKTQYF. Written as DNA, the CDR3 is TGCAGTGCTAGAGATTTGAAGGGCGGGACGAAGACCCAGTACTTC. The chain recombines TRBV20-1 with TRBJ2-5; TRBD2 might be the D (6 bases). Trimming pared 0 bases from V and 6 bases from J, leaving 17 bases between. The CDR3 is 15 residues long. Germline lookup yields CDR1 DFQATT and CDR2 SNEGSKA (reference sequence).

This clonotype was seen only a few times. This chain links TRBV20-1 with TRBJ2-7, with a possible D match to TRBD2 (6 bases). The CDR3 is made up of 12 amino acids. V was cut by 7 bases and J by 2 bases, with 12 bases left in between. Germline V gene lookup returns CDR1 DFQATT and CDR2 SNEGSKA (reference sequence). This chain's CDR3 is CSGREPTYEQYF. Written as DNA, the CDR3 is TGCAGTGGTCGGGAGCCCACCTACGAGCAGTACTTC.

The V gene is TRBV5-1, the J gene TRBJ2-5, with D perhaps assigned TRBD1 or TRBD2 (6 bases each). CDR3 size: 18 residues. Germline CDR1 and CDR2: SGHRS and YFSETQ. Trimming pared 2 bases from V and 4 bases from J, leaving 24 bases between. In DNA form, the CDR3 reads TGCGCCAGCAGCTTCCTCCCATCACTCCTCAGGGGAGGAGAGACCCAGTACTTC. Translating gives CASSFLPSLLRGGETQYF.

This clonotype was counted between two and nine times. This sequence joins TRBV24-1 and TRBJ2-1; TRBD1 matches 11 bases. This CDR3 comprises 15 residues. Germline V CDR1 and CDR2: KGHDR, SFDVKD. The ends lost 4 bases at V and 10 bases at J; junction bases unmatched: 8. The CDR3 sequence is CATSDPGTGGLEQFF. The DNA of the CDR3 is TGTGCCACCAGTGACCCCGGGACAGGGGGATTGGAGCAGTTCTTC.

The chain recombines TRBV20-1 with TRBJ2-7; D ambiguous. Germline V gene lookup returns CDR1 DFQATT and CDR2 SNEGSKA (reference sequence). Trimming left V 3 bases short and J 3 bases short, with 12 bases between. The CDR3 covers 13 residues. The CDR3 here is CSASRQPGYEQYF. The CDR3 DNA reads as TGCAGTGCTAGTCGGCAGCCTGGCTACGAGCAGTACTTC.

V usage is TRBV7-9 and J usage is TRBJ2-7; D is tentatively TRBD1 or TRBD2 (6 bases each). The V gene's germline CDR1 is SEHNR and CDR2 FQNEAQ (reference sequence). The CDR3 covers 15 residues. V was cut by 5 bases and J by 2 bases, with 16 bases left in between. CDR3 coding DNA: TGTGCCAGCAGCGACTCGGGGGCCACAACCTACGAGCAGTACTTC. It codes for CASSDSGATTYEQYF. The entire variable domain, with the rest obtained from reference TRBV7-9 and TRBJ2-7, is as follows: DTGVSQNPRHKITKRGQNVTFRCDPISEHNRLYWYRQTLGQGPEFLTYFQNEAQLEKSRLLSDRFSAERPKGSFSTLEIQRTEQGDSAMYLCASSDSGATTYEQYFGPGTRLTVT.

This clonotype was found a few times. DNA of the CDR3: TGCGCCAGCAGCTTGCCTAGGACTAGCGGGAGGCTCAATGAGCAGTTCTTC. Protein sequence: CASSLPRTSGRLNEQFF. The V and J genes are TRBV5-1 and TRBJ2-1; 14 bases are shared with TRBD2. This CDR3 is built from 17 residues. Germline V CDR1 and CDR2: SGHRS, YFSETQ. Unmatched junction bases numbered 6, after V lost 1 base and J lost 6 bases.

The V and J genes are TRBV2 and TRBJ1-1, with D perhaps matching TRBD1 (5 bases). CDR3 length: 13 amino acids. V was trimmed by 8 bases and J by 0 bases, leaving 10 bases between them. Germline lookup yields CDR1 SNHLY and CDR2 FYNNEI. CDR3: CASCDSMNTEAFF. As DNA, the CDR3 is TGTGCCAGCTGCGACAGCATGAACACTGAAGCTTTCTTT.

A few counts support this clonotype. The chain employs TRBV28 and TRBJ2-1, with D tentatively TRBD2 (6 bases). V gave up 1 base and J gave up 3 bases, with 16 bases separating them. Germline V gene data show CDR1 as MDHEN and CDR2 as SYDVKM. The CDR3 has 17 residues. The CDR3: CASSLYEAGSRYNEQFF. The CDR3 DNA reads TGTGCCAGCAGTTTATACGAGGCCGGGAGTCGCTACAATGAGCAGTTCTTC.

This clonotype was counted a few times. The chain carries TRBV12-3 or TRBV12-4 and TRBJ2-2; D gene ambiguous. Trimming pared 6 bases from V and 6 bases from J, leaving 8 bases between. The CDR3 runs to 12 residues. The CDR3 is CASRRFPGELFF. CDR3 nucleotides: TGTGCCAGCAGAAGATTTCCCGGGGAGCTGTTTTTT.

This clonotype has just a few counts. This sequence joins TRBV27 and TRBJ2-1; 10 bases map to TRBD2. With 4 bases clipped from V and 8 bases from J, the junction kept 11 bases outside the gene matches. This CDR3 is built from 16 residues. The V gene's germline CDR1 is MNHEY and CDR2 SMNVEV (reference sequence). As DNA, the CDR3 is TGTGCCAGCAGTTCCCCCACTAGCGGGATGGGGGATGAGCAGTTCTTC. Its translation is CASSSPTSGMGDEQFF.

The chain links TRBV20-1 to TRBJ1-2, with 7 nucleotides matching TRBD1. V lost 1 base to trimming and J lost 5 bases; unmatched junction nucleotides: 22. This CDR3 is 19 amino acids long. Germline lookup yields CDR1 DFQATT and CDR2 SNEGSKA (reference sequence). CDR3 nucleotide sequence: TGCAGTGCTAGAGGCCCTTGGGGGACAGCGTCCCTCTCTACTTATGGCTACACCTTC. Protein: CSARGPWGTASLSTYGYTF.

The V and J genes are TRBV7-9 and TRBJ2-3, with TRBD2 matching 13 bases. The CDR3 extends over 16 amino acids. Germline trimming cut 4 bases from V and 1 base from J; bases unmatched to any gene: 2. Germline CDR1 SEHNR, CDR2 FQNEAQ (reference sequence). The CDR3 loop is CASSSTSGGGTDTQYF. CDR3 nucleotide sequence: TGTGCCAGCAGCTCTACTAGCGGGGGGGGCACAGATACGCAGTATTTT.

In DNA form, the CDR3 reads TGTGCCAGCAGCCGGGACAGGGGGCGGACAGATACGCAGTATTTT. Translating gives CASSRDRGRTDTQYF. The chain has TRBV7-2 and TRBJ2-3; TRBD1 agrees at 12 bases. CDR3 length: 15 residues. V trimming: 5 bases; J trimming: 3 bases; junction bases outside the gene matches: 3. In germline, CDR1 is SGHTA, CDR2 FQGNSA.

This clonotype turned up a few times. V gene TRBV7-9 combines with J gene TRBJ2-1; no reliable D call. Germline V gene lookup returns CDR1 SEHNR and CDR2 FQNEAQ (reference sequence). The CDR3 contains 14 residues. Between the trimmed V and J ends, which lost 3 bases and 5 bases, there was a span of 11 bases. The CDR3 loop is CASSFAQRNNEQFF. The CDR3 DNA follows: TGTGCCAGCAGCTTCGCACAGAGAAACAATGAGCAGTTCTTC.

This clonotype was observed a handful of times. The chain combines TRBV7-2 with TRBJ2-3; perhaps TRBD2 as D (5 bases). This CDR3 is built from 13 residues. Trimming took off 4 bases at V and 2 bases at J, with 7 bases between the two ends. Germline CDR1 SGHTA, CDR2 FQGNSA. The CDR3, as DNA: TGTGCCAGCAGCTCCGGGATCACAGATACGCAGTATTTT. This encodes CASSSGITDTQYF.

The V and J genes are TRBV12-3 or TRBV12-4 and TRBJ1-1; D ambiguous. The CDR3 consists of 14 residues. V was clipped by 1 base and J by 1 base, with 7 bases between them. In DNA, the CDR3 is TGTGCCAGCAGTTTAGTACAGCAGAACACTGAAGCTTTCTTT. This codes for CASSLVQQNTEAFF.

This chain connects TRBV2 to TRBJ2-1; D may be TRBD1 (5 bases). In germline, CDR1 is SNHLY, CDR2 FYNNEI. V was cut by 7 bases and J by 5 bases, with 18 bases left in between. The CDR3 spans 15 residues. CDR3 in DNA: TGTGCCAGCAACCCACAGGCAGGGTGGAACAATGAGCAGTTCTTC. This gives the protein CASNPQAGWNNEQFF.

The chain recombines TRBV5-1 with TRBJ1-4; D is unresolved. V was pared by 6 bases and J by 8 bases, with 2 bases between. The CDR3 contains 9 residues. Germline V CDR1 and CDR2: SGHRS, YFSETQ. CDR3 region: CASTEKLFF. CDR3 in DNA: TGCGCCAGCACCGAAAAACTGTTTTTT.

As for this clonotype: No DNA is shown, since the ends of the CDR3 on it are uncertain; the CDR3 is the one TCRdb lists. The genes are TRBV2 and TRBJ1-2. The CDR3 length is 12 residues, termini included. The germline gives CDR1 SNHLY, CDR2 FYNNEI. The CDR3 sequence: CASILEGRRYTF.

At least ten counts were recorded for this clonotype. The chain has TRBV5-1 and TRBJ2-7; no firm D call. CDR1 and CDR2 (germline): SGHRS, YFSETQ. This CDR3 has 14 residues. V lost 0 bases and J 4 bases, leaving 11 bases between the germline ends. CDR3 loop: CASSLGSSRYEQYF. CDR3 nucleotide sequence: TGCGCCAGCAGCTTGGGCTCTAGTAGGTACGAGCAGTACTTC.

The chain uses TRBV5-6 and TRBJ2-1; 9 bases fit TRBD2. The CDR3 runs to 16 residues. V lost 1 base to trimming and J lost 9 bases; unmatched junction nucleotides: 11. CDR1 and CDR2 from the germline V gene are SGHDT and YYEEEE. CDR3 in amino acids: CASSLRVAGGRSEQFF. The CDR3 nucleotides read TGTGCCAGCAGCTTGAGGGTTGCGGGAGGGAGGAGTGAGCAGTTCTTC. Variable domain in full (rest from reference TRBV5-6 and TRBJ2-1): DAGVTQSPTHLIKTRGQQVTLRCSPKSGHDTVSWYQQALGQGPQFIFQYYEEEERQRGNFPDRFSGHQFPNYSSELNVNALLLGDSALYLCASSLRVAGGRSEQFFGPGTRLTVL.

V gene TRBV28 combines with J gene TRBJ2-3; the match to TRBD2 covers 8 bases. Losses at the gene ends were 3 bases for V and 4 bases for J; bases not matched to a gene: 6. Germline CDR1 and CDR2: MDHEN and SYDVKM. The CDR3 sequence is 15 residues long. This chain's CDR3 is CASSFLSGGADTQYF. The CDR3 nucleotides read TGTGCCAGCAGTTTTTTGTCGGGGGGGGCAGATACGCAGTATTTT.

J is TRBJ2-7 and V is TRBV12-3 or TRBV12-4; no clear D gene. The CDR3 runs to 12 residues. V lost 2 bases, J lost 6 bases, and 8 bases lay in between. The CDR3 here is CASSLSHSEQYV. CDR3 sequence (DNA): TGTGCCAGCAGTTTATCGCACTCCGAGCAGTACGTC.